These T cell receptor beta chains were read from a single sample in a study of cytomegalovirus exposure and HLA in healthy donors. The table came from immunoSEQ multiplex PCR; TCRdb's copy has only in-frame clones and leaves some out. The sample lists 140,000 to 150,000 clones, 79% occurring once. The sequencing sample was made of PBMCs. These receptor sequences come from a woman in her forties in good health and CMV-seropositive. Each CDR3 is given with its conserved first and last residue. The D gene is left open where the match is weak. Not every row has a clone size; where given, it reads once, few, many or a size class.

TRBJ2-3 . TRBV29-1 . CSVVVLQADTQYF TGCAGCGTTGTAGTCCTTCAGGCAGATACGCAGTATTTT
TRBJ1-2 . TRBV7-9 TRBD1 CASSLDDRATCGYTF TGTGCCAGCAGCTTAGACGACAGGGCTACCTGTGGCTACACCTTC
TRBJ1-5 . TRBV6-5 . CASMARTFNQPQHF TGTGCCAGCATGGCGAGGACATTCAATCAGCCCCAGCATTTT
TRBJ2-7 . TRBV19 TRBD1 CASSSTGGIGYEQYF TGTGCCAGTAGTTCAACAGGGGGCATTGGGTACGAGCAGTACTTC
TRBJ2-5 once TRBV30 . CAWNMITGETQYF TGTGCCTGGAACATGATTACCGGGGAGACCCAGTACTTC
TRBJ1-2 . TRBV28 . CASSRNRVEGYTF TGTGCCAGCAGTCGGAACAGGGTGGAAGGCTACACCTTC
TRBJ2-5 . TRBV18 . CASSPRAGGETQYF TGTGCCAGCTCACCACGAGCAGGCGGGGAGACCCAGTACTTC
TRBJ2-7 . TRBV20-1 . CSARDGYEQYF TGCAGTGCTAGAGACGGCTACGAGCAGTACTTC
TRBJ1-2 few TRBV6-5 . CASRTITGNYGYTF TGTGCCAGCAGGACCATAACAGGCAACTATGGCTACACCTTC
TRBJ2-5 few TRBV19 . CASSPPLLGGETQYF TGTGCCAGTAGTCCGCCTCTCCTGGGCGGGGAGACCCAGTACTTC
TRBJ1-1 few TRBV9 . CASSPSEVMNTEAFF TGTGCCAGCAGCCCCTCCGAGGTAATGAACACTGAAGCTTTCTTT
TRBJ1-1 . TRBV28 . CASSGRGRHTEAFF TGTGCCAGCAGCGGTAGAGGGCGCCACACTGAAGCTTTCTTT
TRBJ2-4 . TRBV19 TRBD2 CASSPLAGDQNIQYF TGTGCCAGTAGCCCACTCGCGGGGGACCAAAACATTCAGTACTTC
TRBJ2-7 . TRBV4-1 . CASSLLGEAYEQYF TGCGCCAGCAGCTTGTTAGGGGAAGCCTACGAGCAGTACTTC
TRBJ2-7 . TRBV7-2 TRBD1 CASRQGTVYEQYF TGTGCCAGCAGACAGGGGACAGTATACGAGCAGTACTTC
TRBJ2-3 few TRBV7-2 TRBD2 CASSTGLAGADTQYF TGTGCCAGCAGCACCGGACTAGCGGGGGCAGATACGCAGTATTTT
TRBJ1-5 . TRBV18 TRBD1 CASSPGQGDQPQHF TGTGCCAGCTCACCAGGGCAGGGGGATCAGCCCCAGCATTTT
TRBJ1-2 . TRBV5-1 TRBD1 CASSNQGDGYTF TGCGCCAGCAGCAACCAGGGGGATGGCTACACCTTC
TRBJ2-5 . TRBV19 . CASSILGAGAQQETQYF TGTGCCAGTAGTATATTGGGGGCGGGGGCCCAACAAGAGACCCAGTACTTC
TRBJ1-3 . TRBV2 . CASSPRGGSGNTIYF TGTGCCAGCAGTCCCCGAGGGGGTTCTGGAAACACCATATATTTT
TRBJ2-7 once TRBV6-1 . CASSVQGDEQYF TGTGCCAGCAGTGTACAGGGAGACGAGCAGTACTTC
TRBJ2-5 few TRBV2 TRBD2 CASSGGGAMGETQYF TGTGCCAGCAGCGGCGGGGGGGCCATGGGTGAGACCCAGTACTTC
TRBJ2-7 . TRBV5-1 . CASSLLLDNYEQYF TGCGCCAGCAGCTTGTTGCTGGACAACTACGAGCAGTACTTC
TRBJ2-1 . TRBV9 . CASSVGWSSSSSEQFF TGTGCCAGCAGCGTAGGGTGGTCTAGCAGCAGTTCTGAGCAGTTCTTC
TRBJ2-7 . TRBV2 . CASSVGFPGLSYEQYF TGTGCCAGCAGTGTAGGATTTCCGGGACTTTCCTACGAGCAGTACTTC
TRBJ1-2 . TRBV20-1 TRBD1 CSADRFMGYTF TGCAGTGCGGACAGGTTTATGGGCTACACCTTC
TRBJ1-2 . TRBV5-1 TRBD1 CASSLGQGQNYGYTF TGCGCCAGCAGCTTGGGACAGGGGCAGAACTATGGCTACACCTTC
TRBJ2-2 . TRBV19 TRBD1 CASSSYRGRFDYTGELFF TGTGCCAGTAGTTCGTACAGGGGGCGCTTTGATTACACCGGGGAGCTGTTTTTT
TRBJ2-5 . TRBV5-5 . CASISAGETQYF TGTGCCAGCATCTCTGCCGGGGAGACCCAGTACTTC
TRBJ1-1 . TRBV6-1 TRBD1 CATGQIMNTEAFF TGTGCCACGGGACAGATCATGAACACTGAAGCTTTCTTT
TRBJ2-5 . TRBV27 . CASSLSVVPGTQYF TGTGCCAGCAGTTTATCGGTAGTCCCGGGGACCCAGTACTTC
TRBJ1-6 once TRBV7-9 TRBD1 CASSLDRVSPLHF TGTGCCAGCAGCCTGGACAGGGTCTCACCCCTCCACTTT
TRBJ1-3 . TRBV6-1 TRBD1 CASSDRGRPGPGNTIYF TGTGCCAGCAGTGACAGGGGGCGGCCGGGCCCTGGAAACACCATATATTTT
TRBJ2-3 . TRBV2 TRBD2 CASTHITGGAQDTQYF TGTGCCAGCACGCACATCACCGGGGGGGCCCAAGATACGCAGTATTTT
TRBJ1-3 . TRBV12-1 . CASSSGGPIYF TGTGCCAGCAGCTCAGGAGGGCCCATATATTTT
TRBJ1-1 . TRBV2 . CASSPDSNTEAFF TGTGCCAGCAGCCCCGACAGTAACACTGAAGCTTTCTTT
TRBJ1-3 . TRBV15 TRBD1 CATSRRQGSGNTIYF TGTGCCACCAGCAGACGACAGGGCTCTGGAAACACCATATATTTT
TRBJ2-3 . TRBV4-1 . CASSTQEGSDTQYF TGCGCCAGCAGCACACAGGAGGGGTCAGATACGCAGTATTTT
TRBJ1-2 . TRBV6-5 TRBD1 CASSSLTGGSYGYTF TGTGCCAGCAGTTCCCTCACAGGGGGATCCTATGGCTACACCTTC
TRBJ2-2 few TRBV11-2 . CASTSMRSTGELFF TGTGCCAGCACCTCAATGCGGTCCACCGGGGAGCTGTTTTTT